This TCR beta chain was found in a study of shared clonotypes between healthy human individuals. Germline CDR1 reads ENHRY; CDR2 reads SYGVKD. V was cut by 4 bases and J by 0 bases, with 13 bases left in between. The CDR3 runs 17 residues. Findings of the study overall: What rarefaction showed was incomplete sorted-subset sequencing despite large depth.

Repertoires were generated with immunoSEQ multiplex PCR, while TCRdb's copy carries only in-frame clones and drops some. The table includes millions of clones, approximately 93% detected once. Healthy and HIV-negative, the adult donors had no recent acute infections or vaccinations. A split of CD4+ cells into CD45RA+ naive and CD45RA-negative memory subsets was performed. Note on this clone: The antigen remains unidentified.

This rearrangement joins TRBV10-3 to TRBJ2-6; a possible D gene is TRBD1 (6 bases). The origin of this receptor is a man younger than 35 in good health. Some clones in this sample may be carry-over from other donors' samples. Material: naive CD4+ T cells from PBMCs. Subset denoted: CD45RA+ positively selected. In DNA form, the CDR3 reads TGTGCCATCAGTGGTGGGGGCGCCATCTCTGGGGCCAACGTCCTGACTTTC. This translates into CAISGGGAISGANVLTF.